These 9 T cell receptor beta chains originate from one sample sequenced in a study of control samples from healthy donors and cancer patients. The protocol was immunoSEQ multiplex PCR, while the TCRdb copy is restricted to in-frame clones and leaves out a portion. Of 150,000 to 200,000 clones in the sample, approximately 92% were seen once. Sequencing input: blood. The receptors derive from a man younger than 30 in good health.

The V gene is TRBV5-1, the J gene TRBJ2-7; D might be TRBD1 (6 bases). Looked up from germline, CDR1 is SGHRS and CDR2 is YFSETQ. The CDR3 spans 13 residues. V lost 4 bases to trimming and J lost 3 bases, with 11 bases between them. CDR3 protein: CASSPGQLYEQYF. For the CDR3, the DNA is TGCGCCAGCAGCCCAGGACAGCTCTACGAGCAGTACTTC.

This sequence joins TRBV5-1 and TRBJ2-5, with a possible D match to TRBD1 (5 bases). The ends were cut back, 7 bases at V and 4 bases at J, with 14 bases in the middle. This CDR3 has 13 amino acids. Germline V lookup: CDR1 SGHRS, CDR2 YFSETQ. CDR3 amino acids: CASASVRAETQYF. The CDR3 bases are TGCGCCAGCGCCTCCGTCAGGGCAGAGACCCAGTACTTC.

CDR3: CASSGTDIYEQYF. In DNA, the CDR3 is TGTGCCAGCAGCGGGACAGATATCTACGAGCAGTACTTC. The gene calls are TRBV11-1 and TRBJ2-7, with TRBD1 identical over 7 bases. From germline, CDR1 is SGHAT and CDR2 FQDESV (reference sequence). The CDR3 sequence is 13 residues long. The ends lost 5 bases at V and 3 bases at J; junction bases unmatched: 4.

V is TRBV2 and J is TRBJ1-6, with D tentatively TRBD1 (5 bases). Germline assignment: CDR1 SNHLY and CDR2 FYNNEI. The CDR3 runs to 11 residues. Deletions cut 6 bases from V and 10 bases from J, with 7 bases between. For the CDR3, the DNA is TGTGCCAGCAGCCGACAGTCACCCCTCCACTTT. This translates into CASSRQSPLHF.

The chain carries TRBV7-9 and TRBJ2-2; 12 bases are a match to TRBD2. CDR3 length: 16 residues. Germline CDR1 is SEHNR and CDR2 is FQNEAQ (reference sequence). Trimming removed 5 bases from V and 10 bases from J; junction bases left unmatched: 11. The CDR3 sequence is CASSPRASGGAEELFF. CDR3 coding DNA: TGTGCCAGCAGCCCCCGCGCTAGCGGGGGGGCCGAGGAGCTGTTTTTT.

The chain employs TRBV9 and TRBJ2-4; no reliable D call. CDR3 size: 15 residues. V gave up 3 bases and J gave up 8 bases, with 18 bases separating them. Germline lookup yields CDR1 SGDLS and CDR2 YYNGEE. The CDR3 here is CASSAPSGPEYIQYF. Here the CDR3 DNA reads TGTGCCAGCAGCGCCCCTTCAGGCCCCGAGTACATTCAGTACTTC. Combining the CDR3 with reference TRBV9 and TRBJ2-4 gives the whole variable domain DSGVTQTPKHLITATGQRVTLRCSPRSGDLSVYWYQQSLDQGLQFLIQYYNGEERAKGNILERFSAQQFPDLHSELNLSSLELGDSALYFCASSAPSGPEYIQYFGAGTRLSVL.

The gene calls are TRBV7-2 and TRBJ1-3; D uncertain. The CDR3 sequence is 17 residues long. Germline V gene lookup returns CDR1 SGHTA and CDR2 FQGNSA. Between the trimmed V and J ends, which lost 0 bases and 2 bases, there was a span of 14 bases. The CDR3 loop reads CASSLAGGMATGNTIYF. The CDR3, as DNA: TGTGCCAGCAGCTTAGCTGGTGGGATGGCGACTGGAAACACCATATATTTT.

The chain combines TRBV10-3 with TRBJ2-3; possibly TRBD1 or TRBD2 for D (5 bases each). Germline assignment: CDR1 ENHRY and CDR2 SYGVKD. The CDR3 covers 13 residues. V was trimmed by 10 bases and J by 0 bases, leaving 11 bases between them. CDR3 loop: CATPGPSTDTQYF. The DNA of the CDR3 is TGTGCCACCCCGGGACCTAGCACAGATACGCAGTATTTT.

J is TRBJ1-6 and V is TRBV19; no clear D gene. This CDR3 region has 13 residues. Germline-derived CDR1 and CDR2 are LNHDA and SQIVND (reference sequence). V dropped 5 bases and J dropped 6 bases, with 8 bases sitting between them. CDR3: CASSPFGNSPLHF. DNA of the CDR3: TGTGCCAGTAGTCCCTTCGGTAATTCACCCCTCCACTTT. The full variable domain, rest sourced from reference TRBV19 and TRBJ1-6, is DGGITQSPKYLFRKEGQNVTLSCEQNLNHDAMYWYRQDPGQGLRLIYYSQIVNDFQKGDIAEGYSVSREKKESFPLTVTSAQKNPTAFYLCASSPFGNSPLHFGNGTRLTVT.